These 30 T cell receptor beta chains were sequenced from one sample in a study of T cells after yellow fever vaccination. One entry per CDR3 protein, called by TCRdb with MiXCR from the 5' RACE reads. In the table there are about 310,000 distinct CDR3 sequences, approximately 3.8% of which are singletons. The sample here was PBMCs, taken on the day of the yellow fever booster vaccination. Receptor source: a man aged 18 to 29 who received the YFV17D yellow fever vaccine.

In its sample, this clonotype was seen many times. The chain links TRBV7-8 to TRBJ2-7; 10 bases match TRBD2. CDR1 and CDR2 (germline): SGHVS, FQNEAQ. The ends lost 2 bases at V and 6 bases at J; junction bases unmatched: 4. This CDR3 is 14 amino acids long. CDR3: CASSLLASGGEQYV. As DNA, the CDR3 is TGTGCCAGCAGCTTATTAGCTAGCGGGGGCGAGCAGTACGTC.

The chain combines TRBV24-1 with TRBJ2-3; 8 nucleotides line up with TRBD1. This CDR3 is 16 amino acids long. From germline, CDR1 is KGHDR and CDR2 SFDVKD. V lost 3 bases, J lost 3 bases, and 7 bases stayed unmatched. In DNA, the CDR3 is TGTGCCACCAGTGATGCCAACAGGGGGAGAACAGATACGCAGTATTTT. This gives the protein CATSDANRGRTDTQYF.

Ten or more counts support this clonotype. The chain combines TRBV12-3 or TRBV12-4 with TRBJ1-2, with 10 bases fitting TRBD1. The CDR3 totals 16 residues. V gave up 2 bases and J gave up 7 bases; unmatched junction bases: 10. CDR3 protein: CASSLSVVGQGFGYTF. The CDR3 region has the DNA TGTGCCAGCAGTTTATCTGTCGTGGGACAGGGGTTTGGCTACACCTTC.

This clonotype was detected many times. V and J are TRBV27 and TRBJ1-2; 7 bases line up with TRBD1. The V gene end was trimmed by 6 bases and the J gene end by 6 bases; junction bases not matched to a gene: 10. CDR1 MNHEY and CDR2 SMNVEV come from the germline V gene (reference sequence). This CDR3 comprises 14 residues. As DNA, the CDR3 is TGTGCCAGCAGCCTAGGGGGCCCTCGTGATGGCTACACCTTC. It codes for CASSLGGPRDGYTF.

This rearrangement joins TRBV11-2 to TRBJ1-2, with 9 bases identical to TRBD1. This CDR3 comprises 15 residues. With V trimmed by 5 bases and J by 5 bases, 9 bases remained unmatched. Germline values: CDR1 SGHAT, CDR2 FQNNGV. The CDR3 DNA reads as TGTGCCAGCAGCCCCTACCCTGGACAGGGGTATGGCTACACCTTC. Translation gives CASSPYPGQGYGYTF.

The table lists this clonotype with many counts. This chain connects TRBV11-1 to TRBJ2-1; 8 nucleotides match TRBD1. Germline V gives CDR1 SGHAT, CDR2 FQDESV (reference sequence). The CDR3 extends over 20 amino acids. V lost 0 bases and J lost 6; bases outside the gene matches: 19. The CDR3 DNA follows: TGTGCCAGCAGCTTAGCTAAGTACAGGGGGATACTTGGATATGGCAATGAGCAGTTCTTC. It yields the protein CASSLAKYRGILGYGNEQFF.

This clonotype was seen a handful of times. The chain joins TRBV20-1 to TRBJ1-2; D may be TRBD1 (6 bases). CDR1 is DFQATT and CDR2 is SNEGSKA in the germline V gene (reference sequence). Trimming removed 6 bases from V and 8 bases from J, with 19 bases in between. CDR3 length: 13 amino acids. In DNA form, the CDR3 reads TGCAGTGCCACTTACAGGGCTGCTCAAGGCTACACCTTC. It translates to CSATYRAAQGYTF.

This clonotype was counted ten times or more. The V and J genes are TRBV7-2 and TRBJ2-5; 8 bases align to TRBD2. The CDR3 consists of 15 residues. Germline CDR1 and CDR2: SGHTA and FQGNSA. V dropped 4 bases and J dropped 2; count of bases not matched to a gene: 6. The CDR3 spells CASSYFGGAQETQYF. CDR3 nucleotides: TGTGCCAGCAGCTATTTCGGGGGGGCACAAGAGACCCAGTACTTC.

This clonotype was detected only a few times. The CDR3 reads CASSMKGPSSWKGETQYF. The DNA of the CDR3 is TGTGCCAGTAGTATGAAGGGGCCCAGCTCCTGGAAGGGGGAGACCCAGTACTTC. The chain couples TRBV19 to TRBJ2-5, with a possible D match to TRBD1 (5 bases). Germline V lookup: CDR1 LNHDA, CDR2 SQIVND (reference sequence). The CDR3 totals 18 residues. Trimming removed 3 bases from V and 5 bases from J, with 25 bases in between. The whole variable domain, filled in from reference TRBV19 and TRBJ2-5, reads DGGITQSPKYLFRKEGQNVTLSCEQNLNHDAMYWYRQDPGQGLRLIYYSQIVNDFQKGDIAEGYSVSREKKESFPLTVTSAQKNPTAFYLCASSMKGPSSWKGETQYFGPGTRLLVL.

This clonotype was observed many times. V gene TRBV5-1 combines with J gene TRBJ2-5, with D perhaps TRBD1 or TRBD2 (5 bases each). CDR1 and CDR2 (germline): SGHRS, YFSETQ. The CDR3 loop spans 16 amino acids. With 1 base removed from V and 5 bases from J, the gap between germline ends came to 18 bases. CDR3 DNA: TGCGCCAGCAGCTTGCGGGACCCTAGGTATTCCGAGACCCAGTACTTC. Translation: CASSLRDPRYSETQYF.

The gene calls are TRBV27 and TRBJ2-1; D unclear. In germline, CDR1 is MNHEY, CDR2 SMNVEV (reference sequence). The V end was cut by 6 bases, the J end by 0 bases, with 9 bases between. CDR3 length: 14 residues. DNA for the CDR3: TGTGCCAGCAGCCTGACACACTCCTACAATGAGCAGTTCTTC. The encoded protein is CASSLTHSYNEQFF.

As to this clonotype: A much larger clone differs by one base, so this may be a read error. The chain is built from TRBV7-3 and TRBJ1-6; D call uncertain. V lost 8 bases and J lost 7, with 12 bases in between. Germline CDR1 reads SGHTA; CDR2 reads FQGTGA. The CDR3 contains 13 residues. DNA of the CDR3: TGTGCCAGCCAAGGATGTCCGAATTCACCCCTCCACTTT. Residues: CASQGCPNSPLHF.

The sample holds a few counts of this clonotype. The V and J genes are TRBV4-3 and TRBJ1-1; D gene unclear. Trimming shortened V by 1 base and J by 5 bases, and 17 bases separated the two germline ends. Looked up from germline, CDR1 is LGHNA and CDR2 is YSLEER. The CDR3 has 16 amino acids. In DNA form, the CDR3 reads TGCGCCAGCAGCCAAGCAGGAGTCGTAGAGGGAACTGAAGCTTTCTTT. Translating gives CASSQAGVVEGTEAFF.

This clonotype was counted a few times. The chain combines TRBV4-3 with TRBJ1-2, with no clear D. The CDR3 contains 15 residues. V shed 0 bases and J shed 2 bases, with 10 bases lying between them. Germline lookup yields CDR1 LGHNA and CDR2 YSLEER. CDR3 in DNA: TGCGCCAGCAGCCAAGAGGAGGGCTTGAACTATGGCTACACCTTC. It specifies CASSQEEGLNYGYTF.

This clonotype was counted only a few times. Here the CDR3 DNA reads TGTGCCAGCAAAAGGGACACCCACACCGGGGAGCTGTTTTTT. It specifies CASKRDTHTGELFF. This sequence joins TRBV6-6 and TRBJ2-2; perhaps TRBD1 as D (6 bases). The V end lost 7 bases, the J end lost 3 bases, and 12 bases lay between the germline ends. In germline, CDR1 is MNHNY, CDR2 SVGAGI (reference sequence). The CDR3 extends over 14 amino acids.

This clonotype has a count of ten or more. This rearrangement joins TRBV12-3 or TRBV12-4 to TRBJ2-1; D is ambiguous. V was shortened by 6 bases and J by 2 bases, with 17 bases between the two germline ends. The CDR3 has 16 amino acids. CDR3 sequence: CASSSERPPPYNEQFF. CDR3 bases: TGTGCCAGCAGCTCGGAGAGGCCCCCGCCCTACAATGAGCAGTTCTTC.

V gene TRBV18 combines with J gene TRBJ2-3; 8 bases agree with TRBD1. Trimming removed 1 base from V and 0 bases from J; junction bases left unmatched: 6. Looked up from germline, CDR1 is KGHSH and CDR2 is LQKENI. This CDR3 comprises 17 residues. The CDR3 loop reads CASSPRPRQGSTDTQYF. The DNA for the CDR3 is TGTGCCAGCTCACCACGCCCGAGACAGGGGAGCACAGATACGCAGTATTTT.

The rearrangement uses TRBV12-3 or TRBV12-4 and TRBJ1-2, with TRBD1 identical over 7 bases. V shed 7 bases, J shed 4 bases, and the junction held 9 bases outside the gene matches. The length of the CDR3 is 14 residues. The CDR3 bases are TGTGCCAGCACTGGACAGGTCCTTACCTATGGCTACACCTTC. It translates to CASTGQVLTYGYTF.

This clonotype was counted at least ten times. The chain's CDR3 is CASSLIILGRKANVLTF. The CDR3 nucleotides are TGTGCCAGCAGCTTGATAATTTTGGGACGGAAGGCCAACGTCCTGACTTTC. This chain connects TRBV5-4 to TRBJ2-6, with D perhaps assigned TRBD1 or TRBD2 (5 bases each). V was trimmed by 1 base and J by 6 bases, leaving 17 bases between them. CDR3 length: 17 amino acids. Germline V gene sequence: CDR1 SGHNT, CDR2 YYREEE (reference sequence).

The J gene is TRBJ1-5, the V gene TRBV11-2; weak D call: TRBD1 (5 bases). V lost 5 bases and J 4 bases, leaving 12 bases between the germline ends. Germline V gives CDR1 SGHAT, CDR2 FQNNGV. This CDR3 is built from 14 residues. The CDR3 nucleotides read TGTGCCAGCAGCCCCCAAGGGACGAATCAGCCCCAGCATTTT. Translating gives CASSPQGTNQPQHF.

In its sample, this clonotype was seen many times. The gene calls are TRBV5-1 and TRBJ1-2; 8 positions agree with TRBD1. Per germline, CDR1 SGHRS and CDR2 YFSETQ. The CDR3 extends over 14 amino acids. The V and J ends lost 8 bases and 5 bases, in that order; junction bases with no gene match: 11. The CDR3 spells CASSFGQGPYGYTF. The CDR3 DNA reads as TGCGCCAGTAGTTTTGGACAGGGACCTTATGGCTACACCTTC.

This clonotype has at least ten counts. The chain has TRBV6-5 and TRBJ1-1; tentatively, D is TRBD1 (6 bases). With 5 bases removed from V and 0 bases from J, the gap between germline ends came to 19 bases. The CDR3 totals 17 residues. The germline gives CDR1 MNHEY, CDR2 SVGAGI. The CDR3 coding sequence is TGTGCCAGCAGTCGTAGACAGGCGATTTTTATGAACACTGAAGCTTTCTTT. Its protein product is CASSRRQAIFMNTEAFF.

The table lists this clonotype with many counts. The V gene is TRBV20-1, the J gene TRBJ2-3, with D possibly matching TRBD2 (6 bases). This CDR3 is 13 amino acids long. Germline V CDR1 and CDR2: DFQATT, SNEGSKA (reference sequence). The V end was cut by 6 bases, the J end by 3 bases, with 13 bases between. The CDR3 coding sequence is TGCAGTGCCGGGGGACGGGGAACAGATACGCAGTATTTT. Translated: CSAGGRGTDTQYF.

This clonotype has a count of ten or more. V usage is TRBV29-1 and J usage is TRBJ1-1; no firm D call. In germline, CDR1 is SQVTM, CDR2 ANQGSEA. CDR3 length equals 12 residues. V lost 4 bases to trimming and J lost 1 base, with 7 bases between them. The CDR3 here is CSVGGGNTEAFF. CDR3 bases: TGCAGCGTTGGGGGTGGGAACACTGAAGCTTTCTTT.

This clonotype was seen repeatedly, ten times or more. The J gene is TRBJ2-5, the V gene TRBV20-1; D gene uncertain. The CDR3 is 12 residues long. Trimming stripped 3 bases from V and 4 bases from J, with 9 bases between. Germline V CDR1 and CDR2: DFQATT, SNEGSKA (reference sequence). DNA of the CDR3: TGCAGTGCTAGCAGGCCAAGAGAGACCCAGTACTTC. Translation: CSASRPRETQYF.

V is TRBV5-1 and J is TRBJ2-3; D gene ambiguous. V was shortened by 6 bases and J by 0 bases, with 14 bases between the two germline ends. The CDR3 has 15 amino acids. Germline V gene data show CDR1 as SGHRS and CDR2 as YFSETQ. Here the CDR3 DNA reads TGCGCCAGCAAACCCGCTTTAGCTAGCACAGATACGCAGTATTTT. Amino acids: CASKPALASTDTQYF.

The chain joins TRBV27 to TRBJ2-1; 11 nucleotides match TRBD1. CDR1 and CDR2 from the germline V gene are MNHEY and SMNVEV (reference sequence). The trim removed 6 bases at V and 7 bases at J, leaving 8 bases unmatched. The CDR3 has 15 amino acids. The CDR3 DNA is TGTGCCAGCAGCTCCGGACAGGGGGCGCAGAATGAGCAGTTCTTC. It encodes CASSSGQGAQNEQFF.

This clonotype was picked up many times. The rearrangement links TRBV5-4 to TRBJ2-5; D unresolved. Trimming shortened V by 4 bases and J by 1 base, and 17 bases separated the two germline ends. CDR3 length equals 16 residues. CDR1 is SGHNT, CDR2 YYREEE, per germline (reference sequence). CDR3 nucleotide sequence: TGTGCCAGCAGCGCGGTTGCGAGTCACCTCCAAGAGACCCAGTACTTC. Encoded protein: CASSAVASHLQETQYF.

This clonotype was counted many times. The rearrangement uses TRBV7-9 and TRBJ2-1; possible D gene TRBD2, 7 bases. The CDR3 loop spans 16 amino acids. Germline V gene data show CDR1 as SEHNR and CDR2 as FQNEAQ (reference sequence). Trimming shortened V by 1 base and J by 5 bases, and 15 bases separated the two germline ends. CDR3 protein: CASSLDAGGPHNEQFF. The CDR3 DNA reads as TGTGCCAGCAGCTTAGATGCCGGGGGGCCCCACAATGAGCAGTTCTTC.

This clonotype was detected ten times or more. CDR3 DNA sequence: TGCAGTGCTAGAGATGGCGGGGGGGGTTACAATGAGCAGTTCTTC. Its protein is CSARDGGGGYNEQFF. The chain employs TRBV20-1 and TRBJ2-1; TRBD2 matches 9 bases. There are 15 residues in the CDR3. V was clipped by 0 bases and J by 4 bases; unmatched bases: 4. Germline lookup yields CDR1 DFQATT and CDR2 SNEGSKA (reference sequence).